This T cell receptor beta chain was profiled in a study of blood T cell repertoires in COVID-19. The V gene lost 7 bases and the J gene lost 2 bases, with 18 bases spanning the gap. Germline assignment: CDR1 SGHRS and CDR2 YFSETQ. The CDR3 is 15 residues long. Original data processing: Reference gene primer amplification gave nucleated cell count estimates. Sequencing used immunoSEQ multiplex PCR; TCRdb keeps in-frame clones, though not all of them. That table supplies the V and J calls and clone size; D and trimming were determined from the DNA. The table includes 150,000 to 200,000 clones, 80% detected once.

The specimen was peripheral blood. The V gene is TRBV5-1, the J gene TRBJ1-2; no firm D call. The sequence was obtained from a man aged 70 or older with active or convalescent COVID-19. CDR3 in amino acids: CASHQSGRTNYGYTF. CDR3 sequence (DNA): TGCGCCAGCCACCAAAGCGGCCGAACAAACTATGGCTACACCTTC.